The rows below give T cell receptor beta chains drawn from one sample of a study of cytomegalovirus exposure and HLA in healthy donors. Libraries were prepared by immunoSEQ multiplex PCR; TCRdb keeps only in-frame clonotypes and omits some of them. The sample shows more than 150,000 clones, around 73% of them seen only once. Material: PBMCs. The receptors were sampled from a male donor in good health and CMV-seronegative. Each CDR3 is given with its conserved first and last residue. The D gene is left open where the match is weak. The listing skips clone size in some rows; elsewhere it reads once, few, many or a size class.

NA,few,TRBJ1-1,TRBV7-9,CASSPQGFMNTEAFF,TGTGCCAGCAGCCCGCAGGGGTTCATGAACACTGAAGCTTTCTTT
TRBD1,NA,TRBJ2-2,TRBV4-1,CASSPRDSNTGELFF,TGCGCCAGCAGCCCCCGGGACAGTAACACCGGGGAGCTGTTTTTT
NA,NA,TRBJ1-2,TRBV5-4,CASRLLGGGGYTF,TGTGCCAGCAGATTGCTGGGGGGAGGAGGCTACACCTTC
NA,NA,TRBJ1-1,TRBV11-1,CASSFRQSTEAFF,TGTGCCAGCAGCTTCAGGCAGTCCACTGAAGCTTTCTTT
TRBD1,NA,TRBJ1-1,TRBV6-5,CASSYSDRANTEAFF,TGTGCCAGCAGTTACTCGGACAGGGCCAACACTGAAGCTTTCTTT
TRBD1,NA,TRBJ1-1,TRBV28,CASGSGGNTEAFF,TGTGCCAGCGGGTCAGGGGGCAACACTGAAGCTTTCTTT
TRBD1,NA,TRBJ1-2,TRBV4-3,CASSQDPGTGGGYTF,TGCGCCAGCAGCCAAGACCCCGGGACAGGGGGCGGCTACACCTTC
NA,few,TRBJ2-7,TRBV30,CAWHYREGYEQYF,TGTGCCTGGCACTACAGGGAGGGCTACGAGCAGTACTTC
TRBD2,once,TRBJ2-1,TRBV7-2,CASGRGGYEQFF,TGTGCCAGCGGGAGGGGAGGCTATGAGCAGTTCTTC
TRBD1,once,TRBJ2-7,TRBV5-4,CASSLEGTGANEQYF,TGTGCCAGCAGCCTAGAGGGGACAGGGGCAAACGAGCAGTACTTC
NA,NA,TRBJ1-4,TRBV2,CASNQGLRANEKLFF,TGTGCCAGCAATCAGGGGCTGAGGGCTAATGAAAAACTGTTTTTT
TRBD2,NA,TRBJ2-1,TRBV19,CASSVAGVFNEQFF,TGTGCCAGTAGCGTAGCGGGAGTTTTCAATGAGCAGTTCTTC
TRBD2,NA,TRBJ2-5,TRBV9,CASSVATSGGSQETQYF,TGTGCCAGCAGCGTAGCCACTAGCGGGGGCAGCCAAGAGACCCAGTACTTC
TRBD1,NA,TRBJ1-5,TRBV4-3,CASSQDYRTGGAKGSNQPQHF,TGCGCCAGCAGCCAAGATTACAGGACAGGGGGCGCGAAAGGTAGCAATCAGCCCCAGCATTTT
TRBD1,NA,TRBJ2-7,TRBV28,CASSLDRTYEQYF,TGTGCCAGCAGTTTGGACAGGACCTACGAGCAGTACTTC
TRBD1,NA,TRBJ2-2,TRBV7-9,CAVISGTANTGELFF,TGTGCCGTTATATCCGGGACAGCAAACACCGGGGAGCTGTTTTTT
NA,NA,TRBJ1-2,TRBV18,CASSPAGEARNYGYTF,TGTGCCAGCTCACCAGCCGGGGAGGCCCGTAACTATGGCTACACCTTC
TRBD2,NA,TRBJ2-1,TRBV28,CASSHHSGTSGSSYNEQFF,TGTGCCAGCAGCCACCACTCCGGGACTAGCGGGAGCTCCTACAATGAGCAGTTCTTC
NA,NA,TRBJ2-1,TRBV30,CAWSLPWSRRTEQFF,TGTGCCTGGAGTCTCCCCTGGAGCAGGAGGACTGAGCAGTTCTTC
NA,NA,TRBJ2-7,TRBV25-1,CASSDSGQGKRSYEQYF,TGTGCCAGCAGTGATTCCGGCCAGGGTAAGAGGTCCTACGAGCAGTACTTC
NA,NA,TRBJ1-4,TRBV4-2,CASSQDTGHMGNEKLFF,TGTGCCAGCAGCCAAGATACGGGACATATGGGTAATGAAAAACTGTTTTTT
NA,NA,TRBJ2-7,TRBV6-6,CASSPWADSSYEQYF,TGTGCCAGCAGCCCCTGGGCGGACTCTTCCTACGAGCAGTACTTC
NA,NA,TRBJ1-4,TRBV11-1,CASSSRDFGTEKLFF,TGTGCCAGCAGCTCCCGGGACTTCGGGACTGAAAAACTGTTTTTT
TRBD2,NA,TRBJ2-3,TRBV6-5,CASSKLAGESDTQYF,TGTGCCAGCAGTAAACTAGCGGGGGAGTCAGATACGCAGTATTTT
NA,NA,TRBJ1-2,TRBV28,CASSTPGSGYTF,TGTGCCAGCAGCACCCCGGGGTCTGGCTACACCTTC
TRBD1,NA,TRBJ2-7,TRBV19,CASSWDRFYEQYF,TGTGCCAGTAGTTGGGACAGATTCTACGAGCAGTACTTC
NA,few,TRBJ2-7,TRBV7-2,CASSLVSEAEQYF,TGTGCCAGCAGCTTGGTATCCGAGGCCGAGCAGTACTTC
NA,NA,TRBJ2-3,TRBV5-1,CASSLSGIDTDTQYF,TGCGCCAGCAGCTTGTCCGGGATTGACACAGATACGCAGTATTTT
TRBD1,NA,TRBJ1-2,TRBV27,CASSFGSGTGYYGYTF,TGTGCCAGCAGTTTCGGGTCGGGGACAGGCTACTATGGCTACACCTTC
TRBD1,NA,TRBJ1-6,TRBV18,CASSPRTGANSPLHF,TGTGCCAGCTCACCCCGGACAGGAGCTAATTCACCCCTCCACTTT
TRBD2,NA,TRBJ2-1,TRBV7-7,CASSLEAGASNEQFF,TGTGCCAGCAGCTTAGAGGCGGGAGCAAGCAATGAGCAGTTCTTC
TRBD2,NA,TRBJ2-7,TRBV27,CASSFSGRPYEQYF,TGTGCCAGCAGTTTTAGCGGGCGTCCCTACGAGCAGTACTTC
TRBD2,NA,TRBJ2-2,TRBV28,CASKPTSGRAWTGELFF,TGTGCCAGCAAACCGACTAGCGGGAGGGCCTGGACCGGGGAGCTGTTTTTT
NA,NA,TRBJ2-7,TRBV19,CATTPLDSPYEQYF,TGTGCCACCACCCCTTTGGACAGCCCCTACGAGCAGTACTTC
TRBD1,NA,TRBJ1-6,TRBV7-2,CASSLGGTGGNSPLHF,TGTGCCAGCAGCTTAGGCGGGACAGGGGGAAATTCACCCCTCCACTTT
TRBD2,once,TRBJ2-2,TRBV5-1,CASSLAGGNTGELFF,TGCGCCAGCAGCCTAGCGGGGGGGAACACCGGGGAGCTGTTTTTT
NA,NA,TRBJ1-2,TRBV7-9,CASSRRVNYGYTF,TGTGCCAGCAGCCGCAGGGTCAACTATGGCTACACCTTC
NA,NA,TRBJ1-4,TRBV20-1,CSVEQNEKLFF,TGCAGTGTTGAACAGAATGAAAAACTGTTTTTT
NA,few,TRBJ1-1,TRBV7-2,CASSLAYPTGSNTEAFF,TGTGCCAGCAGCTTAGCGTATCCTACAGGGTCGAACACTGAAGCTTTCTTT
NA,NA,TRBJ2-2,TRBV6-6,CASHWASELFF,TGTGCCAGCCATTGGGCTTCTGAGCTGTTTTTT